The source of this TCR beta chain is a study of shared clonotypes between healthy human individuals. As concerns this clone: The target antigen is unknown.

Genomic DNA (from each subset) was split evenly across several immunoSEQ plates. Template amounts of about 290 ng DNA, tens of thousands of T cell genomes, were employed in unsorted PBMC replicate PCRs. TCRdb keeps only in-frame clones here, not all; method: immunoSEQ multiplex PCR. The sample records fewer than 600,000 clones, 70% to 80% being singletons. General study points: Expectations were that clonotype sharing among donors would be affected by sequencing depth.

The V gene end was trimmed by 6 bases and the J gene end by 1 base; junction bases not matched to a gene: 5. This CDR3 spans 15 amino acids. Germline V gene lookup returns CDR1 SNHLY and CDR2 FYNNEI. Sequences were obtained from PBMCs. This TCR was recovered from a woman aged 40 to 49 in good health. Some clones in this sample may be carry-over from other donors' samples. The chain carries TRBV2 and TRBJ1-1; 10 bases align to TRBD1. CDR3 in DNA: TGTGCCAGCAGCGACAGGGGGCTGGGGAACACTGAAGCTTTCTTT. Its translation is CASSDRGLGNTEAFF. Full variable domain (rest looked up from reference TRBV2 and TRBJ1-1): EPEVTQTPSHQVTQMGQEVILRCVPISNHLYFYWYRQILGQKVEFLVSFYNNEISEKSEIFDDQFSVERPDGSNFTLKIRSTKLEDSAMYFCASSDRGLGNTEAFFGQGTRLTVV.